Sequencing of this TCR beta chain was carried out in a study of response to subunit inactivated influenza vaccine. Only a few counts were recorded for this clonotype. The antigen remains unidentified. In TCRdb, the RT-PCR reads were re-called with MiXCR into one record per CDR3 protein. The sample yields 800,000 or so distinct CDR3 sequences, less than 25% seen once. CDR1 is DFQATT and CDR2 is SNEGSKA in the germline V gene (reference sequence). The junction had 8 bases not matched to a gene; V was cut back by 5 bases and J by 4 bases. The CDR3 loop spans 14 amino acids. Overall study results and limits: The authors put forward the suggestion that each seasonal influenza vaccination may bring in only a limited number of new T cells.

The sequence derives from a man in his fifties or sixties who received an inactivated influenza vaccine. The rearrangement joins TRBV20-1 to TRBJ2-5, with 9 bases identical to TRBD1. This specimen was PBMCs from blood, taken 5 to 6 days after vaccination. The CDR3 nucleotides read TGCAGTGCTCAGGACAGGGGAAAGGGAGAGACCCAGTACTTC. Its translation: CSAQDRGKGETQYF.